This T cell receptor beta chain appears in the sequencing data of a study of blood T cell repertoires in COVID-19. Germline V CDR1 and CDR2: KGHSH, LQKENI. The length of the CDR3 is 14 residues. The germline V and J ends were trimmed by 0 bases and 1 base, with 6 bases remaining between them. Only in-frame clones appear in the TCRdb table, and some are missing; sequencing was by immunoSEQ multiplex PCR. The repertoire consists of 300,000 to 400,000 clones, with approximately 87% occurring once and the leading ten covering under 3%. The sequenced sample was peripheral blood. The chain combines TRBV18 with TRBJ2-5; D ambiguous. This sequence originates from a woman aged 25 to 39 with COVID-19, enrolled during active disease. The CDR3 here is CASSPPSSQETQYF. Here the CDR3 DNA reads TGTGCCAGCTCACCACCTTCCAGCCAAGAGACCCAGTACTTC.